This T cell receptor (beta chain) was sequenced for a study of T-cell memory formation after mild COVID-19. Across the study: Largely, TCR clusters stayed within a single donor.

The study, taken as a whole, reports: Prior to infection, memory already included some responding clones, suggesting cross-reactive memory joined.

This clonotype was seen a few times. Its specificity is unknown. 5'RACE, which relied on constant-segment primers, yielded TCR alpha and TCR beta cDNA libraries carrying sample barcodes and UMIs. TCRdb passed the 5' RACE reads through MiXCR, listing each CDR3 protein once. The sample contains about 240,000 distinct CDR3 sequences, around 10% of which appear only once. Input material: PBMCs or a T cell subset sorted from them (not recorded which). The TCR sequence derives from a man aged 18-30 years who had mild COVID-19 (a few samples of this study predate the infection). Cell type and time point are not known.

The CDR3: CASSLVRTGVPDTQYF. As DNA, the CDR3 is TGCGCCAGCAGCTTGGTCCGGACAGGGGTGCCAGATACGCAGTATTTT. This chain uses TRBV5-1 with TRBJ2-3; 9 nucleotides agree with TRBD1. V was pared by 0 bases and J by 4 bases, with 6 bases of the junction left unmatched. CDR3 size: 16 residues. In germline, CDR1 is SGHRS, CDR2 YFSETQ.